The T cell receptor beta chain described here comes from a study of cytomegalovirus exposure and HLA in healthy donors. With 4 bases clipped from V and 5 bases from J, the junction kept 9 bases outside the gene matches. In germline, CDR1 is SGHRS, CDR2 YFSETQ. This CDR3 comprises 16 residues. Clones were sequenced by immunoSEQ multiplex PCR, and TCRdb holds only the in-frame ones, with some missing. The sample holds 300,000 or so clones, nearly 90% seen once. Study-wide results and caveats: The tendency of first-cohort TCR clusters to co-occur in the 120 or so validation repertoires was the finding of a later analysis.

This clone has a handful of counts. Its specificity is not known. The specimen sequenced was PBMCs. The TCR was taken from a man aged 25 to 45 in good health and CMV-seronegative. This chain joins TRBV5-1 and TRBJ2-5; 12 bases are a match to TRBD2. In DNA, the CDR3 is TGCGCCAGCAGCGCTAGACTAGCGGGGGAAGTGGAGACCCAGTACTTC. This gives the protein CASSARLAGEVETQYF.